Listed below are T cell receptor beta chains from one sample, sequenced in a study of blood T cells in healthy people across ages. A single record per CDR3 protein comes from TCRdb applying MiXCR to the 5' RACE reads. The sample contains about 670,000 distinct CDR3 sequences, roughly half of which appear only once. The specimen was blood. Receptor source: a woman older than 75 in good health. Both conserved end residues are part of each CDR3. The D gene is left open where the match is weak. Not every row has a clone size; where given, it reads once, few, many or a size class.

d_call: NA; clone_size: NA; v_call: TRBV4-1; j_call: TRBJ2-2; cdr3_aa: CASTHRGMQNTGELFF; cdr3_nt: TGCGCCAGCACCCATCGGGGAATGCAGAACACCGGGGAGCTGTTTTTT
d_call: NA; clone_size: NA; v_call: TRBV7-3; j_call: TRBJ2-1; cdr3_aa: CASSLLQSAYNEQFF; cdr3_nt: TGTGCCAGCAGCTTACTCCAATCTGCCTACAATGAGCAGTTCTTC
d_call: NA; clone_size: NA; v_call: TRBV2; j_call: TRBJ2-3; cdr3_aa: CASKFGTGTTDTRYF; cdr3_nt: NA
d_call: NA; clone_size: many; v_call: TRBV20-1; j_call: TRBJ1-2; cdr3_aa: CSARVALYGYTF; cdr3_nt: TGCAGTGCTAGAGTCGCCTTATATGGCTACACCTTC
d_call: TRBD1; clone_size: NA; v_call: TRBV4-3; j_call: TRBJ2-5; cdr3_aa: CASSQLRTGEETQYF; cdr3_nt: TGCGCCAGCAGCCAACTTAGAACAGGGGAAGAGACCCAGTACTTC
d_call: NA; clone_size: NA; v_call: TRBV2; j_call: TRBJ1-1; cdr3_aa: CASSDDEAFF; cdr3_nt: TGTGCCAGCAGTGATGATGAAGCTTTCTTT
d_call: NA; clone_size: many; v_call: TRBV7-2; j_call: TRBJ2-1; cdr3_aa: CASSLVGVQQFF; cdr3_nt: TGTGCCAGCAGCTTAGTGGGGGTCCAGCAGTTCTTC
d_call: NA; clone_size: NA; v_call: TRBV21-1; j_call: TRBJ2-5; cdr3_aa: CASSKGGQGTQETQYF; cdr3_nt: TGTGCCAGCAGCAAAGGGGGACAGGGGACGCAAGAGACCCAGTACTTC
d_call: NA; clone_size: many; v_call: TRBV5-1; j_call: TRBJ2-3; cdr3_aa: CASSGMDTQYF; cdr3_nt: TGCGCCAGCAGCGGGATGGATACGCAGTATTTT
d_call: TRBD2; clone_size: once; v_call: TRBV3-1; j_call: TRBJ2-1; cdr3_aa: CASSRGLRNEQFF; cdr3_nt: TGTGCCAGCAGCCGGGGACTACGCAATGAGCAGTTCTTC
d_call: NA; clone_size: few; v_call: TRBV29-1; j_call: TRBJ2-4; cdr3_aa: CSVARDRLAKNIQYF; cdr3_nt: TGCAGCGTTGCACGGGACCGACTAGCCAAAAACATTCAGTACTTC